This T cell receptor (beta chain) was sequenced for a study of blood T cells in healthy people across ages. With a J-beta primer mix and a sample-barcoded 5' primer, a second PCR ran about 7 to 12 cycles. Every individual sample yielded 2.5 million or more paired-end reads (each containing CDR3). One entry per CDR3 protein, called by TCRdb with MiXCR from the 5' RACE reads. The data contain some 1,500,000 distinct CDR3 sequences, roughly 43% of them seen just once; the ten biggest clones take up around 4%. There were at least 6 micrograms of total RNA extracted from every sample. Overall study results and limits: Older individuals had lower TCR beta diversity per million T cells (the decline was roughly linear).

About this clonotype itself: Its specificity is unknown.

V gave up 6 bases and J gave up 7 bases; unmatched junction bases: 14. The length of the CDR3 is 15 residues. The V gene's germline CDR1 is ENHRY and CDR2 SYGVKD. The sample was blood. The rearrangement joins TRBV10-3 to TRBJ2-7; 8 bases line up with TRBD2. The receptor was derived from a woman aged 18-35 years in good health. This CDR3 is CAISLTSERGNEQYF. In DNA, the CDR3 is TGTGCCATCAGCCTGACTAGCGAGCGGGGGAATGAGCAGTACTTC.